This TCR beta chain is drawn from a study of blood T cell repertoires in COVID-19. Study at large: Samples taken during acute and convalescent COVID-19 were collected in the United States, Italy and Spain. PBMCs, B-cell-depleted T cells, or T cells were the source of the cDNA or gDNA that made up the material.

The table came from immunoSEQ multiplex PCR; TCRdb's copy has only in-frame clones and leaves some out. The sample yields hundreds of thousands of clones, about nine tenths seen once. The CDR3 loop spans 15 amino acids. Germline assignment: CDR1 WSHSY and CDR2 SAAADI. Trimming took 0 bases from V and 2 from J, leaving 11 bases between them. The chain employs TRBV10-2 and TRBJ2-7, with no clear D. This TCR was sampled from a woman aged 30 to 39 with active or convalescent COVID-19. The sequenced sample consisted of peripheral blood. Here the CDR3 reads CASSESLGSAYEQYF. The CDR3 region has the DNA TGCGCCAGCAGTGAGTCCCTCGGTAGTGCCTACGAGCAGTACTTC.